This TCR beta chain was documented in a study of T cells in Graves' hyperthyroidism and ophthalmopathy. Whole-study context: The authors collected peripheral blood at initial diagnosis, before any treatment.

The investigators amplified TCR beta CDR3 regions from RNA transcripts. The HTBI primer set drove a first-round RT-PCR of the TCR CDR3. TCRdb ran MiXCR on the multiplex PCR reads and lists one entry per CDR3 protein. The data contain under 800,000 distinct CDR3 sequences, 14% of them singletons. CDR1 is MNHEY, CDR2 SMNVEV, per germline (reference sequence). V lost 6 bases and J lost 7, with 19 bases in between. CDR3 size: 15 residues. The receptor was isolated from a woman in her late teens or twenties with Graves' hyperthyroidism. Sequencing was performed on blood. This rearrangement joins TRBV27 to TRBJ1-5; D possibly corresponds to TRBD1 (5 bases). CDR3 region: CASSHGGTEYQPQHF. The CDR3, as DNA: TGTGCCAGCAGCCATGGGGGGACGGAATACCAGCCCCAGCATTTT.